The clone carrying this TCR beta chain occurred a few times. The antigen is undetermined. A library of TCRbeta sequences, prepared with unique molecular identifiers, was generated. TCRdb itself ran the PCR reads through MiXCR, one entry per CDR3 protein. The sample yields hundreds of thousands of distinct CDR3 sequences, approximately 12% seen once. The CDR3 is made up of 19 amino acids. Germline-derived CDR1 and CDR2 are LGHNA and YSLEER. V was shortened by 0 bases and J by 0 bases, with 18 bases between the two germline ends. The entry originates in a study of T-cell reconstitution after alpha-beta-depleted transplantation in children. Study-wide findings and caveats: Expanded graft clones, several hundred of them, were reportedly the source of alpha-beta T cells about two months after transplant. Recipient T cells and thymic progenitors that survived gave rise to the high TCRbeta diversity observed at day 60 in some patients. T cells produced anew were the main source of T-cell counts and diversity one year after transplant.

This sequence was found in a male patient younger than 18 who had a stem cell transplant for acute myeloid leukemia, so the T cells may come from the graft donor. This rearrangement joins TRBV4-3 to TRBJ2-4; the D is unclear. Source: PBMCs, mostly from graft donor cells, taken 360 days after TCRalphabeta/CD19-depleted stem cell transplant. In DNA form, the CDR3 reads TGCGCCAGCAGCCAAGACGTGAACCTGGGCAGTTCAGCCAAAAACATTCAGTACTTC. Its translation: CASSQDVNLGSSAKNIQYF.